This T cell receptor (beta chain) was observed in a study of blood T cell repertoires in COVID-19. About the research overall: Acute and convalescent COVID-19 specimens originated in the United States, Italy and Spain. Nucleic acid was either cDNA or gDNA, and it came from T cells, B-cell-depleted T cells, or PBMCs.

Per the study methods: Amplified reference gene primers provided the basis for estimating nucleated cell counts. The assay was immunoSEQ multiplex PCR, and TCRdb's table has in-frame clones only and misses some. That table is the source of V, J and clone size, and D and trimming were worked out from the DNA. The profile covers some 76,000 clones, with 85% to 90% appearing a single time and approximately 15% taken by the ten largest. V lost 5 bases, J lost 4 bases, and 11 bases lay in between. The CDR3 runs 13 residues. The V call is TRBV12-3 or TRBV12-4, the J call TRBJ1-1; no clear D. The sequenced sample was peripheral blood. The receptor was isolated from a man at least 80 years old in a cohort sampled during active COVID-19. The CDR3 nucleotides read TGTGCCAGCAGTCCCGAACAGACCACTGAAGCTTTCTTT. Its translation is CASSPEQTTEAFF.